The 29 T cell receptor beta chains presented below share a single source sample, sequenced in a study of blood T cell repertoires in COVID-19. The data were produced by immunoSEQ multiplex PCR, yet TCRdb's version contains in-frame clones alone and is incomplete. The sample includes about 100,000 clones, approximately 84% of them seen just once. The sequenced sample was peripheral blood. The receptors here all came from a man aged 35-49 years with active or convalescent COVID-19.

The genes are TRBV29-1 and TRBJ1-1; D may be TRBD1 (5 bases). The CDR3 consists of 15 residues. CDR1 and CDR2 (germline): SQVTM, ANQGSEA. V was shortened by 4 bases and J by 2 bases, with 17 bases between the two germline ends. In nucleotides, the CDR3 is TGCAGCGTTGGGGGGAAGGAGGGCGTTAACACTGAAGCTTTCTTT. The encoded protein is CSVGGKEGVNTEAFF.

This clone was observed a few times. This sequence joins TRBV30 and TRBJ1-2; 8 nucleotides agree with TRBD1. The CDR3 sequence is 13 residues long. After removal of 5 bases from V and 7 bases from J, the junction contained 9 bases not matched to a gene. The germline gives CDR1 GTSNPN, CDR2 SVGIG (reference sequence). The CDR3 DNA reads as TGTGCCTGGCAGAACAGGGGGTTGGGTGGCTACACCTTC. It specifies CAWQNRGLGGYTF.

The chain carries TRBV6-5 and TRBJ2-1, with TRBD2 as a possible D gene (7 bases). CDR3 length: 12 amino acids. Germline V lookup: CDR1 MNHEY, CDR2 SVGAGI. With 6 bases removed from V and 8 bases from J, the gap between germline ends came to 11 bases. CDR3 sequence (DNA): TGTGCCAGCAGGTGGGGGGGCGATGAGCAGTTCTTC. Translating gives CASRWGGDEQFF.

In this sample, this clone turned up once. V is TRBV4-3 and J is TRBJ1-5, with D hard to call. The CDR3 length is 15 residues. V lost 1 base and J lost 6, with 13 bases in between. Germline V gene lookup returns CDR1 LGHNA and CDR2 YSLEER. The CDR3 loop is CASSQVLLAGQPQHF. The CDR3 DNA reads TGCGCCAGCAGCCAAGTACTACTGGCCGGTCAGCCCCAGCATTTT.

The chain has TRBV9 and TRBJ2-1, with TRBD2 identical over 9 bases. Per the germline V gene, CDR1 is SGDLS and CDR2 is YYNGEE. CDR3 length: 16 amino acids. V dropped 3 bases and J dropped 7; count of bases not matched to a gene: 11. CDR3 coding DNA: TGTGCCAGCAGCGCCGCCGGGACTAGCCAAATAAATGAGCAGTTCTTC. Translation gives CASSAAGTSQINEQFF.

CDR3 protein: CASATASGGFNEQFF. CDR3 bases: TGTGCCAGCGCGACCGCTAGCGGGGGTTTCAATGAGCAGTTCTTC. The chain is built from TRBV2 and TRBJ2-1; TRBD2 matches 10 bases. The CDR3 has 15 residues. The V segment lost 8 bases and the J segment 6 bases; nucleotides outside the gene matches: 10. Germline V gene sequence: CDR1 SNHLY, CDR2 FYNNEI.

This clone was observed a handful of times. The chain uses TRBV6-6 and TRBJ2-3; 16 bases are a match to TRBD2. The CDR3 runs 20 residues. The trim removed 6 bases at V and 3 bases at J, leaving 15 bases unmatched. Germline V lookup: CDR1 MNHNY, CDR2 SVGAGI (reference sequence). CDR3 sequence: CASSPGLAGGYMIQTDTQYF. The CDR3 coding sequence is TGTGCCAGCAGCCCGGGACTAGCGGGGGGGTACATGATTCAAACAGATACGCAGTATTTT.

The V call is TRBV30, the J call TRBJ1-1; maybe TRBD1 (6 bases). Trimming cost V 8 bases and J 0 bases, with 10 bases left between them. Germline CDR1 GTSNPN, CDR2 SVGIG (reference sequence). The CDR3 spans 12 residues. In DNA form, the CDR3 reads TGTGCCCGGAACAGGGTGAACACTGAAGCTTTCTTT. Its protein is CARNRVNTEAFF.

This chain connects TRBV5-1 to TRBJ2-7, with D perhaps TRBD2 (5 bases). This CDR3 is 15 amino acids long. The V end was cut by 2 bases, the J end by 2 bases, with 14 bases between. The germline V gene encodes CDR1 SGHRS and CDR2 YFSETQ. CDR3 DNA sequence: TGCGCCAGCAGCTTTTCAAATAGCGTAACCTACGAGCAGTACTTC. Its protein product is CASSFSNSVTYEQYF.

The genes are TRBV5-5 and TRBJ2-7, with 10 bases matching TRBD1. Germline CDR1 and CDR2: SGHKS and YYEKEE (reference sequence). The V segment lost 4 bases and the J segment 3 bases; nucleotides outside the gene matches: 10. This CDR3 comprises 16 residues. CDR3 nucleotides: TGTGCCAGCAGCCCAACCGGGACAGGGGTCATCTACGAGCAGTACTTC. Its protein product is CASSPTGTGVIYEQYF.

The chain is built from TRBV3-1 (or the pseudogene TRBV3-2) and TRBJ1-5, with D possibly matching TRBD1 (5 bases). With 0 bases removed from V and 1 base from J, the gap between germline ends came to 7 bases. The CDR3 extends over 15 amino acids. The V gene's germline CDR1 is LGHDT and CDR2 YNNKEL (reference sequence). The CDR3 DNA reads TGTGCCAGCAGCCAAGAGGCAGGGAGCAATCAGCCCCAGCATTTT. It specifies CASSQEAGSNQPQHF.

The chain uses TRBV9 and TRBJ1-1; D uncertain. Looked up from germline, CDR1 is SGDLS and CDR2 is YYNGEE. CDR3 length equals 13 residues. The V end lost 6 bases, the J end lost 4 bases, and 13 bases lay between the germline ends. The CDR3 spells CASTDEGGTEAFF. The CDR3 region has the DNA TGTGCCAGCACTGACGAGGGTGGCACTGAAGCTTTCTTT.

The chain links TRBV5-4 to TRBJ2-3, with 9 bases fitting TRBD2. Germline loops: CDR1 SGHNT, CDR2 YYREEE (reference sequence). The length of the CDR3 is 18 residues. J was trimmed by 3 bases and V by 4 bases; bases with no gene match: 15. The CDR3 protein is CASSPRAGGGARTDTQYF. The CDR3 coding sequence is TGTGCCAGCAGCCCCCGGGCTGGCGGGGGGGCCAGGACAGATACGCAGTATTTT.

V usage is TRBV7-9 and J usage is TRBJ1-4; TRBD1 aligns across 9 bases. The V segment lost 5 bases and the J segment 0 bases; nucleotides outside the gene matches: 13. Germline CDR1 reads SEHNR; CDR2 reads FQNEAQ (reference sequence). The CDR3 length is 19 residues. In DNA form, the CDR3 reads TGTGCCAGCAGCCCAAGAGCGGGACAGGGATCGGCAACTAATGAAAAACTGTTTTTT. Its translation is CASSPRAGQGSATNEKLFF.

The rearrangement joins TRBV5-4 to TRBJ2-7; 9 bases match TRBD1. Unmatched junction bases numbered 1, after V lost 0 bases and J lost 3 bases. CDR3 length: 14 residues. Per the germline V gene, CDR1 is SGHNT and CDR2 is YYREEE (reference sequence). The CDR3 bases are TGTGCCAGCAGCTTGGGGGACAGGGTCTACGAGCAGTACTTC. Protein: CASSLGDRVYEQYF.

This clone was seen only a few times. The chain is built from TRBV19 and TRBJ1-5; TRBD1 is a possible D gene (6 bases). V gave up 7 bases and J gave up 0 bases, with 16 bases separating them. This CDR3 has 16 amino acids. Germline V gives CDR1 LNHDA, CDR2 SQIVND (reference sequence). CDR3 DNA: TGTGCCAGTACCCTGGGGGGGCCGAATAGCAATCAGCCCCAGCATTTT. This codes for CASTLGGPNSNQPQHF.

This clone came up many times. The chain carries TRBV4-1 and TRBJ2-1, with 9 positions matching TRBD1. V lost 4 bases to trimming and J lost 3 bases; unmatched junction nucleotides: 7. This CDR3 is 16 amino acids long. Germline V gene sequence: CDR1 MGHRA, CDR2 YSYEKL. As DNA, the CDR3 is TGCGCCAGCAGCCGCTCCCGGGACAGGGACTACAATGAGCAGTTCTTC. This translates into CASSRSRDRDYNEQFF.

CDR3 bases: TGTGCCAGCAGCCCAGAGGCGGGGGGGCCAAATGAGCAGTTCTTC. Its protein is CASSPEAGGPNEQFF. The chain has TRBV7-6 and TRBJ2-1; 9 bases agree with TRBD2. Looked up from germline, CDR1 is SGHVS and CDR2 is FNYEAQ. The CDR3 is made up of 15 amino acids. J was trimmed by 7 bases and V by 5 bases; bases with no gene match: 9.

The chain carries TRBV5-1 and TRBJ1-1, with D perhaps TRBD1 (6 bases). Looked up from germline, CDR1 is SGHRS and CDR2 is YFSETQ. The CDR3 sequence is 14 residues long. Trimming cost V 3 bases and J 0 bases, with 9 bases left between them. CDR3 loop: CASSSGQMNTEAFF. The CDR3, as DNA: TGCGCCAGCAGCTCCGGACAGATGAACACTGAAGCTTTCTTT.

The J gene is TRBJ2-5, the V gene TRBV2; 9 nucleotides line up with TRBD2. V was clipped by 4 bases and J by 4 bases; unmatched bases: 4. The germline gives CDR1 SNHLY, CDR2 FYNNEI. The CDR3 runs to 14 residues. For the CDR3, the DNA is TGTGCCAGCAGTGGGGGACTAGCAGCAGAGACCCAGTACTTC. This translates into CASSGGLAAETQYF.

The V and J genes are TRBV6-4 and TRBJ2-3, with TRBD2 identical over 8 bases. The CDR3 runs to 16 residues. The V segment lost 6 bases and the J segment 6 bases; nucleotides outside the gene matches: 14. CDR1 is MRHNA, CDR2 SNTAGT, per germline. CDR3 region: CASRGLAAGGRDTQYF. The DNA for the CDR3 is TGTGCCAGCAGAGGTTTAGCGGCGGGGGGCCGGGATACGCAGTATTTT.

The gene calls are TRBV19 and TRBJ1-6, with 9 nucleotides matching TRBD1. CDR1 LNHDA and CDR2 SQIVND come from the germline V gene (reference sequence). The CDR3 contains 14 residues. J was trimmed by 8 bases and V by 3 bases; bases with no gene match: 2. The CDR3 here is CASSIGTGYSPLHF. DNA for the CDR3: TGTGCCAGTAGTATCGGGACAGGGTATTCACCCCTCCACTTT. Full variable domain (outside the CDR3, taken from reference TRBV19 and TRBJ1-6): DGGITQSPKYLFRKEGQNVTLSCEQNLNHDAMYWYRQDPGQGLRLIYYSQIVNDFQKGDIAEGYSVSREKKESFPLTVTSAQKNPTAFYLCASSIGTGYSPLHFGNGTRLTVT.

V gene TRBV3-1 (or the pseudogene TRBV3-2) combines with J gene TRBJ2-3; 15 bases align to TRBD2. The germline V gene has CDR1 LGHDT and CDR2 YNNKEL (reference sequence). The CDR3 covers 16 residues. J gave up 9 bases and V 0 bases, and 4 bases lay outside the gene matches. The CDR3 here is CASSQDRGTSGGTQYF. The CDR3 region has the DNA TGTGCCAGCAGCCAAGATCGAGGGACTAGCGGGGGGACGCAGTATTTT.

The sample holds one count of this clone. V and J are TRBV14 and TRBJ2-1, with a weak D call TRBD2 (5 bases). Germline assignment: CDR1 SGHDN and CDR2 FVKESK. The CDR3 spans 19 residues. Deletions cut 0 bases from V and 6 bases from J, with 24 bases between. The CDR3 DNA follows: TGTGCCAGCAGCCAAGATCGAGTCATTAGAGGGAAAGAGTTCAATGAGCAGTTCTTC. Translated: CASSQDRVIRGKEFNEQFF. The variable domain in full, completed from reference TRBV14 and TRBJ2-1, reads EAGVTQFPSHSVIEKGQTVTLRCDPISGHDNLYWYRRVMGKEIKFLLHFVKESKQDESGMPNNRFLAERTGGTYSTLKVQPAELEDSGVYFCASSQDRVIRGKEFNEQFFGPGTRLTVL.

The rearrangement uses TRBV11-3 and TRBJ1-2; TRBD1 aligns across 7 bases. Germline V gives CDR1 SGHNT, CDR2 YENEEA. CDR3 length: 15 residues. The J segment lost 2 bases and the V segment lost 5 bases, leaving 8 bases of the junction unmatched. The CDR3 reads CASSSRQGRNYGYTF. CDR3 bases: TGTGCCAGCAGCAGTCGACAGGGTAGGAACTATGGCTACACCTTC.

This clone appeared a single time. The chain links TRBV7-3 to TRBJ2-1; possible D gene TRBD2, 6 bases. Germline CDR1 and CDR2: SGHTA and FQGTGA. The CDR3 sequence is 14 residues long. Trimming removed 5 bases from V and 4 bases from J, with 12 bases in between. Here the CDR3 reads CASSKKGLYNEQFF. Here the CDR3 DNA reads TGTGCCAGCAGCAAAAAGGGACTTTACAATGAGCAGTTCTTC.

This clone was seen only a few times. The rearrangement links TRBV19 to TRBJ1-1; TRBD1 matches at 7 bases. The CDR3 spans 12 residues. Per the germline V gene, CDR1 is LNHDA and CDR2 is SQIVND (reference sequence). V trimming: 4 bases; J trimming: 7 bases; junction bases outside the gene matches: 3. The CDR3 DNA is TGTGCCAGTAGTACCCGGACAGGTGAAGCTTTCTTT. Protein product: CASSTRTGEAFF.

This chain joins TRBV4-1 and TRBJ2-1; TRBD2 agrees at 8 bases. Per germline, CDR1 MGHRA and CDR2 YSYEKL. V was clipped by 4 bases and J by 7 bases; unmatched bases: 12. CDR3 size: 16 residues. CDR3 protein: CASSPLGTREGNEQFF. The CDR3 DNA sequence: TGCGCCAGCAGCCCCCTAGGGACTAGGGAGGGGAATGAGCAGTTCTTC.

This chain joins TRBV5-1 and TRBJ2-2; possibly TRBD1 for D (6 bases). CDR1 SGHRS and CDR2 YFSETQ come from the germline V gene. V lost 4 bases and J 6 bases, leaving 13 bases between the germline ends. There are 14 residues in the CDR3. CDR3 DNA: TGCGCCAGCAGCCTGGGGACAATTTCCGGGGAGCTGTTTTTT. It codes for CASSLGTISGELFF.